This entry lists 30 T cell receptor beta chains sequenced from one sample in a study of beta chain features in type 1 diabetes. Expressed TCRB transcripts got sequenced, as all isolated RNA was reverse transcribed. Sequencing used immunoSEQ multiplex PCR; TCRdb keeps in-frame clones, though not all of them. The sample comprises fewer than 650,000 clones, 15% to 19% of which are singletons, and more than 0.08% rests with the top ten. Sample: naive CD4+ T cells from blood. The receptors here all came from a man between 18 and 29 years old in good health.

The sample holds a few counts of this clone. The sample contains more than one DNA sequence encoding this CDR3. The chain has TRBV7-9 and TRBJ1-5; no firm D call. The V gene lost 0 bases and the J gene lost 4 bases, with 4 bases spanning the gap. CDR3 length equals 13 residues. The germline V gene has CDR1 SEHNR and CDR2 FQNEAQ (reference sequence). In nucleotides, the CDR3 is TGTGCCAGCAGCTTAGCCCTGAATCAGCCCCAGCATTTT. Translated: CASSLALNQPQHF.

This clone was seen more than once but under ten times. V and J are TRBV29-1 and TRBJ1-1; tentative D call: TRBD1 (6 bases). The CDR3 is made up of 15 amino acids. CDR1 is SQVTM and CDR2 is ANQGSEA in the germline V gene. The V and J ends lost 4 bases and 1 base respectively, with 16 bases between them. CDR3 sequence (DNA): TGCAGCGTTGTTGCGGGACAAAACACGAACACTGAAGCTTTCTTT. Translating it yields CSVVAGQNTNTEAFF.

This clone was found a few times. The V call is TRBV5-1, the J call TRBJ2-6; possibly TRBD1 for D (6 bases). V lost 0 bases and J 4 bases, leaving 8 bases between the germline ends. Germline V gene data show CDR1 as SGHRS and CDR2 as YFSETQ. The CDR3 is made up of 15 amino acids. The CDR3 DNA sequence: TGCGCCAGCAGCTTGGACAGGGCCGGGGCCAACGTCCTGACTTTC. Its translation is CASSLDRAGANVLTF.

This clone showed up just a few times. V is TRBV7-2 and J is TRBJ1-1; perhaps TRBD1 as D (6 bases). Germline CDR1 reads SGHTA; CDR2 reads FQGNSA. The CDR3 has 14 amino acids. V lost 5 bases and J 0 bases, leaving 10 bases between the germline ends. Here the CDR3 DNA reads TGTGCCAGCAGCCCAGACAGGTTGAACACTGAAGCTTTCTTT. Translation: CASSPDRLNTEAFF.

This rearrangement joins TRBV30 to TRBJ2-7, with D unclear. Germline values: CDR1 GTSNPN, CDR2 SVGIG (reference sequence). Trimming took off 0 bases at V and 3 bases at J, with 15 bases between the two ends. This CDR3 has 15 amino acids. The DNA for the CDR3 is TGTGCCTGGAGTGTTGGAGCAGGCTTACTCTACGAGCAGTACTTC. It yields the protein CAWSVGAGLLYEQYF.

The rearrangement uses TRBV15 and TRBJ2-3; 10 positions match TRBD1. Germline CDR1 reads LNHNV; CDR2 reads YYDKDF (reference sequence). V was pared by 1 base and J by 3 bases, with 7 bases of the junction left unmatched. The CDR3 covers 17 residues. In DNA form, the CDR3 reads TGTGCCACCAGCAGAGGTGCGCCGGGACAGGGGACAGATACGCAGTATTTT. Translation: CATSRGAPGQGTDTQYF.

The rearrangement joins TRBV6-4 to TRBJ1-1; 8 bases line up with TRBD1. There are 13 residues in the CDR3. CDR1 is MRHNA and CDR2 is SNTAGT in the germline V gene. J lost 4 bases, V lost 7 bases, and 5 bases had no gene match. CDR3 bases: TGTGCCAGCACATCCGGACAGGGCACTGAAGCTTTCTTT. Protein sequence: CASTSGQGTEAFF.

This clone showed up just a few times. The V and J genes are TRBV5-4 and TRBJ1-2; the match to TRBD1 covers 8 bases. Germline CDR1 is SGHNT and CDR2 is YYREEE (reference sequence). Trimming took 3 bases from V and 4 from J; bases not matched to a gene: 2. The CDR3 has 13 residues. CDR3 in DNA: TGTGCCAGCAGCTCAACAGGGGGCTATGGCTACACCTTC. This codes for CASSSTGGYGYTF.

The chain joins TRBV5-1 to TRBJ1-5; D not certain. Looked up from germline, CDR1 is SGHRS and CDR2 is YFSETQ. CDR3 length: 15 residues. The germline V and J ends were trimmed by 0 bases and 1 base, with 8 bases remaining between them. The CDR3 here is CASSLGGRSNQPQHF. The CDR3 nucleotides read TGCGCCAGCAGCTTGGGTGGCAGGAGCAATCAGCCCCAGCATTTT.

This clone showed up just a few times. V gene TRBV7-9 combines with J gene TRBJ1-2; TRBD1 agrees at 8 bases. Per germline, CDR1 SEHNR and CDR2 FQNEAQ (reference sequence). V lost 5 bases to trimming and J lost 6 bases; unmatched junction nucleotides: 8. This CDR3 is built from 14 residues. The CDR3 sequence: CASSPSGRGHGYTF. The CDR3 bases are TGTGCCAGCAGCCCAAGCGGCAGGGGGCATGGCTACACCTTC.

This clone was detected a few times. The V and J genes are TRBV12-5 and TRBJ1-3; no clear D gene. In germline, CDR1 is LGHNT, CDR2 FRNRAP. Trimming cost V 6 bases and J 0 bases, with 15 bases left between them. The CDR3 is 16 residues long. The CDR3 loop reads CASGLSVGNSGNTIYF. DNA of the CDR3: TGTGCTAGTGGCCTTTCCGTAGGAAACTCTGGAAACACCATATATTTT.

The chain couples TRBV25-1 to TRBJ1-4, with TRBD1 as a possible D gene (5 bases). The CDR3 runs to 14 residues. V lost 0 bases and J lost 7, with 9 bases in between. The V gene's germline CDR1 is MGHDK and CDR2 SYGVNS. CDR3 sequence: CASSEYTGTEKLFF. In nucleotides, the CDR3 is TGTGCCAGCAGTGAATATACCGGGACTGAAAAACTGTTTTTT. The full variable domain, its missing parts supplied by reference TRBV25-1 and TRBJ1-4, is EADIYQTPRYLVIGTGKKITLECSQTMGHDKMYWYQQDPGMELHLIHYSYGVNSTEKGDLSSESTVSRIRTEHFPLTLESARPSHTSQYLCASSEYTGTEKLFFGSGTQLSVL.

This clone was counted only a few times. The chain combines TRBV6-6 with TRBJ1-6; the match to TRBD1 covers 8 bases. The CDR3 has 15 amino acids. Per the germline V gene, CDR1 is MNHNY and CDR2 is SVGAGI (reference sequence). V shed 4 bases and J 9 bases; nucleotides not matched to a gene: 8. CDR3: CASSSLTGAGSPLHF. CDR3 DNA sequence: TGTGCCAGCAGTTCCCTGACAGGGGCTGGTTCACCCCTCCACTTT.

The chain couples TRBV29-1 to TRBJ1-1, with TRBD1 identical over 7 bases. CDR3 length: 13 residues. The J segment lost 3 bases and the V segment lost 7 bases, leaving 8 bases of the junction unmatched. Germline V CDR1 and CDR2: SQVTM, ANQGSEA. This CDR3 is CSAKKTGYTEAFF. The CDR3 region has the DNA TGCAGCGCCAAAAAGACAGGGTACACTGAAGCTTTCTTT.

This clone was seen a handful of times. V and J are TRBV4-3 and TRBJ2-7; TRBD2 might be the D (6 bases). V was clipped by 3 bases and J by 4 bases, with 16 bases between them. From germline, CDR1 is LGHNA and CDR2 YSLEER. This CDR3 region has 15 residues. The CDR3 region has the DNA TGCGCCAGCAGCCAGAGGAGGGGAGTGTCGTACGAGCAGTACTTC. It is translated as CASSQRRGVSYEQYF.

The sample holds a few counts of this clone. The J gene is TRBJ2-7, the V gene TRBV5-8; D assignment may be TRBD1 or TRBD2 (5 bases each). V lost 4 bases and J lost 6, with 17 bases in between. CDR1 and CDR2 from the germline V gene are SGHTS and YDEGEE. The CDR3 spans 14 residues. CDR3 loop: CASSRGRARFEQYF. The CDR3 coding sequence is TGTGCCAGCAGCCGGGGACGGGCGAGGTTCGAGCAGTACTTC.

This clone was detected a few times. V is TRBV18 and J is TRBJ2-7; the match to TRBD1 covers 8 bases. V lost 3 bases, J lost 4 bases, and 8 bases stayed unmatched. Germline CDR1 KGHSH, CDR2 LQKENI. CDR3 length: 15 residues. The CDR3 loop is CASSPWTGTNYEQYF. For the CDR3, the DNA is TGTGCCAGCTCACCTTGGACAGGGACCAATTACGAGCAGTACTTC.

The gene calls are TRBV5-6 and TRBJ2-3; D unresolved. Germline assignment: CDR1 SGHDT and CDR2 YYEEEE. The CDR3 runs to 11 residues. V was shortened by 1 base and J by 6 bases, with 3 bases between the two germline ends. The CDR3 coding sequence is TGTGCCAGCAGCTTGACCGATACGCAGTATTTT. Translated, it gives CASSLTDTQYF. The variable domain in full, with the rest retrieved from reference TRBV5-6 and TRBJ2-3, is DAGVTQSPTHLIKTRGQQVTLRCSPKSGHDTVSWYQQALGQGPQFIFQYYEEEERQRGNFPDRFSGHQFPNYSSELNVNALLLGDSALYLCASSLTDTQYFGPGTRLTVL.

In regard to this clone: The identical CDR3 is also encoded by other nucleotide sequences in the sample. The chain carries TRBV10-3 and TRBJ2-2, with 8 bases lining up with TRBD1. CDR3 length: 13 residues. The germline CDR1 and CDR2 sequences are ENHRY and SYGVKD. V shed 8 bases, J shed 6 bases, and the junction held 5 bases outside the gene matches. The CDR3 bases are TGTGCCATCTCCGGACAGGGAGCCGGGGAGCTGTTTTTT. Amino acids: CAISGQGAGELFF.

This chain uses TRBV2 with TRBJ2-5, with no clear D. V was shortened by 5 bases and J by 3 bases, with 1 base between the two germline ends. CDR3 length: 10 residues. CDR1 and CDR2 from the germline V gene are SNHLY and FYNNEI. The CDR3 nucleotides read TGTGCCAGCAGTAAAGAGACCCAGTACTTC. It codes for CASSKETQYF.

This clone was seen a handful of times. The V gene is TRBV28, the J gene TRBJ1-1, with 7 positions matching TRBD1. The germline CDR1 and CDR2 sequences are MDHEN and SYDVKM. Unmatched junction bases numbered 5, after V lost 6 bases and J lost 1 base. The CDR3 sequence is 14 residues long. CDR3 DNA: TGTGCCAGCAGGGCCCCAGGGGGGAACACTGAAGCTTTCTTT. Translated, it gives CASRAPGGNTEAFF.

The V and J genes are TRBV7-2 and TRBJ1-5; 7 nucleotides match TRBD1. The germline gives CDR1 SGHTA, CDR2 FQGNSA. Germline trimming cut 1 base from V and 3 bases from J; bases unmatched to any gene: 3. CDR3 length equals 15 residues. CDR3 protein: CASSLDRGFNQPQHF. In nucleotides, the CDR3 is TGTGCCAGCAGCTTAGACAGGGGCTTCAATCAGCCCCAGCATTTT.

The chain uses TRBV7-2 and TRBJ1-4, with no clear D. The CDR3 length is 17 residues. Trimming cost V 1 base and J 3 bases, with 15 bases left between them. The V gene's germline CDR1 is SGHTA and CDR2 FQGNSA. This chain's CDR3 is CASSLVPGFRANEKLFF. The CDR3 DNA follows: TGTGCCAGCAGCTTAGTGCCAGGCTTTAGAGCTAATGAAAAACTGTTTTTT.

This chain joins TRBV27 and TRBJ1-4; D is undetermined. The CDR3 has 15 residues. The germline CDR1 and CDR2 sequences are MNHEY and SMNVEV (reference sequence). V gave up 0 bases and J gave up 8 bases, with 13 bases separating them. As DNA, the CDR3 is TGTGCCAGCAGTTTATCGCCCGGGTTAGGCGAAAAACTGTTTTTT. This sequence encodes CASSLSPGLGEKLFF.

This clone was seen a handful of times. The chain joins TRBV6-5 to TRBJ1-1; D remains ambiguous. Germline CDR1 MNHEY, CDR2 SVGAGI. V lost 10 bases to trimming and J lost 4 bases, with 16 bases between them. CDR3 size: 13 residues. The CDR3 protein is CATTPDSGTEAFF. The CDR3 DNA follows: TGTGCCACCACACCCGATTCTGGCACTGAAGCTTTCTTT.

The chain combines TRBV20-1 with TRBJ2-3; no clear D gene. CDR1 and CDR2 (germline): DFQATT, SNEGSKA (reference sequence). The V end lost 4 bases, the J end lost 6 bases, and 8 bases lay between the germline ends. The CDR3 spans 11 residues. The CDR3 nucleotides read TGCAGTGCTACCCACGGGGATACGCAGTATTTT. This encodes CSATHGDTQYF.

The J gene is TRBJ2-7, the V gene TRBV7-2; TRBD1 might be the D (5 bases). V was shortened by 0 bases and J by 4 bases, with 10 bases between the two germline ends. The length of the CDR3 is 14 residues. Germline CDR1 SGHTA, CDR2 FQGNSA. The CDR3 region is CASSLAIDSYEQYF. The CDR3 bases are TGTGCCAGCAGCTTAGCGATAGACAGTTACGAGCAGTACTTC.

This clone was counted at least ten times. This sample includes further DNA sequences coding for the same CDR3. This chain uses TRBV9 with TRBJ2-6; D is unresolved. The CDR3 has 15 residues. Per the germline V gene, CDR1 is SGDLS and CDR2 is YYNGEE. Between the trimmed V and J ends, which lost 1 base and 0 bases, there was a span of 5 bases. As DNA, the CDR3 is TGTGCCAGCAGCGTACGTGGCTCTGGGGCCAACGTCCTGACTTTC. It codes for CASSVRGSGANVLTF. The variable domain in full, completed from reference TRBV9 and TRBJ2-6, reads DSGVTQTPKHLITATGQRVTLRCSPRSGDLSVYWYQQSLDQGLQFLIQYYNGEERAKGNILERFSAQQFPDLHSELNLSSLELGDSALYFCASSVRGSGANVLTFGAGSRLTVL.

This clone was observed once. The chain uses TRBV28 and TRBJ2-6, with 9 bases fitting TRBD1. The ends lost 5 bases at V and 0 bases at J; junction bases unmatched: 2. This CDR3 has 16 residues. CDR1 and CDR2 from the germline V gene are MDHEN and SYDVKM. CDR3 nucleotide sequence: TGTGCCAGCAGTGGGACAGGGAGCTCTGGGGCCAACGTCCTGACTTTC. Translated, it gives CASSGTGSSGANVLTF. Variable domain in full (rest from reference TRBV28 and TRBJ2-6): DVKVTQSSRYLVKRTGEKVFLECVQDMDHENMFWYRQDPGLGLRLIYFSYDVKMKEKGDIPEGYSVSREKKERFSLILESASTNQTSMYLCASSGTGSSGANVLTFGAGSRLTVL.

This clone was detected only a few times. One end of the junction does not line up with germline, which may come from a read error. V gene TRBV11-3 combines with J gene TRBJ2-7; TRBD1 agrees at 11 bases. Germline CDR1 SGHNT, CDR2 YENEEA. The CDR3 spans 13 residues. The CDR3 loop is CASSPGGQGAPHF. CDR3 coding DNA: TGTGCCAGCAGCCCCGGAGGACAGGGGGCCCCTCACTTC.